This T cell receptor beta chain was captured in a study of T cells in Graves' hyperthyroidism and ophthalmopathy. Findings and caveats of the study: Most clonotypes that expanded in the thyroid above 0.001 also showed up in blood.

Enrolled ophthalmopathy patients presented with a Clinical Activity Score of at least 3, a NOSPECS grade of at least 4, and disease duration under 3 months. This clonotype turned up a few times. The target antigen is unknown. The CDR3 is 12 residues long. Trimming took 8 bases from V and 3 from J, leaving 8 bases between them. The V gene's germline CDR1 is GTSNPN and CDR2 SVGIG (reference sequence). The CDR3 regions of TCR beta were amplified from RNA transcripts. A first-round RT-PCR of the TCR CDR3 used the HTBI primer set. TCRdb redid the calling of the multiplex PCR reads with MiXCR, one entry per CDR3 protein. The sample has about 250,000 distinct CDR3 sequences; 22% are singletons.

The V gene is TRBV30, the J gene TRBJ1-6; D remains unclear. This TCR was sampled from a young man with Graves' ophthalmopathy. The sequenced sample was blood. The CDR3 nucleotides read TGTGCCCTCAGCGTCTATAATTCACCCCTCCACTTT. Translated, it gives CALSVYNSPLHF.